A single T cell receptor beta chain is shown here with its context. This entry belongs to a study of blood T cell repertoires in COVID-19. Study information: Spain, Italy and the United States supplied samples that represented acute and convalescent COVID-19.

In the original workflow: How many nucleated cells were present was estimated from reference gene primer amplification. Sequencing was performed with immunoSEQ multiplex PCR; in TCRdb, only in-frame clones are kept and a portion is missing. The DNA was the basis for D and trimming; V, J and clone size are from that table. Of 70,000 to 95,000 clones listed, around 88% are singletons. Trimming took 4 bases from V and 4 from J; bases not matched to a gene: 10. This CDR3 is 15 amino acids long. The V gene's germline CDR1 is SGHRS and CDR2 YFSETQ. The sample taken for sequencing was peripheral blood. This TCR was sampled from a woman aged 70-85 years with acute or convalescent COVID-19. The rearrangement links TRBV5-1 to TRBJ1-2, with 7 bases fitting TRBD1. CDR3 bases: TGCGCCAGCAGCACCGGTGGGACAGCGGGCTATGGCTACACCTTC. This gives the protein CASSTGGTAGYGYTF.